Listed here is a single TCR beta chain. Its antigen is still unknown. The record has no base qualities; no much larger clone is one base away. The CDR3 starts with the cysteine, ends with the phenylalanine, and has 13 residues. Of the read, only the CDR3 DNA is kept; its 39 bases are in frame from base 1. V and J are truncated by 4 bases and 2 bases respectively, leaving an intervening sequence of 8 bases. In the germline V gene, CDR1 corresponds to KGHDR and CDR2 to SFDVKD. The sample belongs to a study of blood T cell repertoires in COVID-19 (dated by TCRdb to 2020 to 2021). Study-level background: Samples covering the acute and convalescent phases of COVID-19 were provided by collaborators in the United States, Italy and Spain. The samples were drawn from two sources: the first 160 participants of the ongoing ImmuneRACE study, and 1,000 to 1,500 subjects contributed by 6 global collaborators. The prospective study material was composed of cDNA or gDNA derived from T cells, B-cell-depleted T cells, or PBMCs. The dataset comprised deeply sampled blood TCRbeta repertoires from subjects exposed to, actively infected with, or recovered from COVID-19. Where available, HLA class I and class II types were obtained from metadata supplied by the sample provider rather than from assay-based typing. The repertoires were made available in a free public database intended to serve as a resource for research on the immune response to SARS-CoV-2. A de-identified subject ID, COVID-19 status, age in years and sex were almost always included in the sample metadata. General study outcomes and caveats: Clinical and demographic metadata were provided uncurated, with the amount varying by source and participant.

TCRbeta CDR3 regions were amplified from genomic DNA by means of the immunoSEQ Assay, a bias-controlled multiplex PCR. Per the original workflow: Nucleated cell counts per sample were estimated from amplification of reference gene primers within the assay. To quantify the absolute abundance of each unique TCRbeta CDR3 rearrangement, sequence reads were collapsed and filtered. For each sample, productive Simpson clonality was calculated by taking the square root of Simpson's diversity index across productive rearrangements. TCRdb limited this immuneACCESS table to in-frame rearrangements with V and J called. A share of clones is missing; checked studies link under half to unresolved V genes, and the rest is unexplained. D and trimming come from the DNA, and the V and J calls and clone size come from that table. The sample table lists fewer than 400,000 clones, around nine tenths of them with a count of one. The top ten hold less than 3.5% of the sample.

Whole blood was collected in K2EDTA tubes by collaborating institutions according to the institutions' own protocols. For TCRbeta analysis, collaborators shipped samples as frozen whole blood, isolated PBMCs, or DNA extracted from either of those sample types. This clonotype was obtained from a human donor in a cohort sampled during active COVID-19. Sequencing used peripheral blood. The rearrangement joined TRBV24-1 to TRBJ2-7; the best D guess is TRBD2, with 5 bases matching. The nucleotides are TGTGCCACCAGTGAGGCCGGGACCTACGAGCAGTACTTC. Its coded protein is CATSEAGTYEQYF.